This T cell receptor (beta chain) was obtained from a study of blood T cell repertoires in COVID-19. Overall study context: PBMCs, B-cell-depleted T cells, or T cells were the source of the cDNA or gDNA that made up the material.

In the original processing: Reference gene primer amplification in the assay estimated nucleated cell counts. Profiling relied on immunoSEQ multiplex PCR, and the TCRdb table lists in-frame clones only, not all of them. The V and J calls and clone size come from that table; D and trimming were worked out from the DNA. The sample shows under 300,000 clones, 80% to 90% of them seen only once. This CDR3 is built from 14 residues. The ends were cut back, 2 bases at V and 0 bases at J, with 8 bases in the middle. Germline values: CDR1 KGHSH, CDR2 LQKENI. V usage is TRBV18 and J usage is TRBJ2-7, with a possible D match to TRBD1 (6 bases). Sequencing used PBMCs or T cells enriched from blood (not recorded which). This clonotype was sampled from a young woman who had recovered from COVID-19. The CDR3 protein is CASSPDRNSYEQYF. The DNA of the CDR3 is TGTGCCAGCTCACCAGACAGGAACTCCTACGAGCAGTACTTC.